The source of this T cell receptor beta chain is a study of T cell responses to AZD1222 COVID-19 vaccine. Clones were sequenced by immunoSEQ multiplex PCR, and TCRdb holds only the in-frame ones, with some missing. This sample has 110,000 to 150,000 clones, with 70% to 90% found just once. In this sample, this clone turned up once. Sequencing was performed on peripheral blood, taken on day 0 of AZD1222 vaccination. This receptor was obtained from an adult in good health.

The CDR3 DNA reads as TGTGCCAGCAGCCTCAGAGGATTGGAGCTGTTTTTT. This codes for CASSLRGLELFF. The V gene is TRBV11-3, the J gene TRBJ2-2; D is ambiguous. Looked up from germline, CDR1 is SGHNT and CDR2 is YENEEA. This CDR3 is built from 12 residues. Trimming left V 5 bases short and J 10 bases short, with 11 bases between.